Following are 22 T cell receptor beta chains from one sample sequenced in a study of control samples from healthy donors and cancer patients. Assay: immunoSEQ multiplex PCR; the TCRdb copy retains only in-frame clones and omits some. Of about 170,000 clones listed, 88% are singletons. The sample comprised blood. The receptors were sampled from a woman aged 30 to 39 in good health.

This clone has just one count. The chain is built from TRBV27 and TRBJ1-2, with D unresolved. This CDR3 contains 14 residues. The V and J ends lost 8 bases and 0 bases respectively, with 13 bases between them. Germline V gene sequence: CDR1 MNHEY, CDR2 SMNVEV (reference sequence). The CDR3: CASSALGANYGYTF. CDR3 DNA sequence: TGTGCCAGCTCCGCCTTGGGAGCTAACTATGGCTACACCTTC.

The CDR3 DNA follows: TGTGCCAGCAGCCCCGAGGACCGATACAATGAGCAGTTCTTC. Its protein is CASSPEDRYNEQFF. The genes are TRBV7-9 and TRBJ2-1, with unresolved D. Trimming removed 5 bases from V and 4 bases from J, with 12 bases in between. Germline V gene data show CDR1 as SEHNR and CDR2 as FQNEAQ (reference sequence). The CDR3 spans 14 residues. The complete variable domain, with remaining parts taken from reference TRBV7-9 and TRBJ2-1, reads DTGVSQNPRHKITKRGQNVTFRCDPISEHNRLYWYRQTLGQGPEFLTYFQNEAQLEKSRLLSDRFSAERPKGSFSTLEIQRTEQGDSAMYLCASSPEDRYNEQFFGPGTRLTVL.

The chain carries TRBV19 and TRBJ2-4, with D perhaps matching TRBD2 (5 bases). This CDR3 is 15 amino acids long. CDR1 and CDR2 from the germline V gene are LNHDA and SQIVND (reference sequence). The V end was cut by 5 bases, the J end by 3 bases, with 14 bases between. CDR3 loop: CASSGSGLGKNIQYF. The DNA of the CDR3 is TGTGCCAGTAGTGGGTCGGGGTTAGGCAAAAACATTCAGTACTTC.

The chain carries TRBV29-1 and TRBJ2-4; 9 bases are a match to TRBD1. Germline V gene sequence: CDR1 SQVTM, CDR2 ANQGSEA. The CDR3 sequence is 11 residues long. The V gene end was trimmed by 7 bases and the J gene end by 8 bases; junction bases not matched to a gene: 3. The DNA for the CDR3 is TGCAGCGCTCGGACAGGGGACATTCAGTACTTC. Translating it yields CSARTGDIQYF.

CDR3 in DNA: TGTGCCAGCAGCGCCAGCGGGGGGGAGGGAGATACGCAGTATTTT. Translated, it gives CASSASGGEGDTQYF. The chain is built from TRBV9 and TRBJ2-3; 10 bases match TRBD2. The CDR3 is made up of 15 amino acids. In germline, CDR1 is SGDLS, CDR2 YYNGEE. The V segment lost 3 bases and the J segment 5 bases; nucleotides outside the gene matches: 6.

V is TRBV5-5 and J is TRBJ1-5; D unclear. Trimming shortened V by 3 bases and J by 3 bases, and 13 bases separated the two germline ends. This CDR3 spans 15 amino acids. The germline CDR1 and CDR2 sequences are SGHKS and YYEKEE (reference sequence). DNA for the CDR3: TGTGCCAGCAGCTACCTACGCGGGGTCAATCAGCCCCAGCATTTT. It translates to CASSYLRGVNQPQHF.

The chain uses TRBV27 and TRBJ2-7; D uncertain. This CDR3 is built from 13 residues. In germline, CDR1 is MNHEY, CDR2 SMNVEV (reference sequence). V was cut by 8 bases and J by 2 bases, with 13 bases left in between. The CDR3 DNA is TGTGCCAGCTCGCGGCTACCAGCCTACGAGCAGTACTTC. The encoded protein is CASSRLPAYEQYF.

The chain carries TRBV19 and TRBJ2-5; the match to TRBD2 covers 8 bases. The CDR3 is made up of 15 amino acids. After removal of 4 bases from V and 5 bases from J, the junction contained 9 bases not matched to a gene. The germline gives CDR1 LNHDA, CDR2 SQIVND (reference sequence). The CDR3 is CASSTTSALGETQYF. In DNA form, the CDR3 reads TGTGCCAGTAGTACGACTAGCGCGCTAGGGGAGACCCAGTACTTC.

The chain uses TRBV19 and TRBJ2-3; 9 nucleotides line up with TRBD1. Germline V gene sequence: CDR1 LNHDA, CDR2 SQIVND (reference sequence). The CDR3 totals 15 residues. V shed 5 bases, J shed 3 bases, and the junction held 6 bases outside the gene matches. CDR3: CASSVRDRVTDTQYF. In DNA form, the CDR3 reads TGTGCCAGTAGTGTCCGGGACAGGGTAACAGATACGCAGTATTTT.

The chain carries TRBV9 and TRBJ1-1; weak D call: TRBD1 (6 bases). The ends were cut back, 4 bases at V and 2 bases at J, with 15 bases in the middle. This CDR3 spans 15 amino acids. Per germline, CDR1 SGDLS and CDR2 YYNGEE. CDR3 region: CASSPQGQSNTEAFF. In DNA form, the CDR3 reads TGTGCCAGCAGCCCCCAAGGACAGTCTAACACTGAAGCTTTCTTT. The full variable domain, its missing parts supplied by reference TRBV9 and TRBJ1-1, is DSGVTQTPKHLITATGQRVTLRCSPRSGDLSVYWYQQSLDQGLQFLIQYYNGEERAKGNILERFSAQQFPDLHSELNLSSLELGDSALYFCASSPQGQSNTEAFFGQGTRLTVV.

This rearrangement joins TRBV9 to TRBJ2-1; the match to TRBD1 covers 7 bases. Germline trimming cut 0 bases from V and 12 bases from J; bases unmatched to any gene: 6. Germline values: CDR1 SGDLS, CDR2 YYNGEE. The CDR3 is 13 amino acids. The DNA of the CDR3 is TGTGCCAGCAGCGTAGGTCAGGGGGAAGTGCAGTTCTTC. Protein sequence: CASSVGQGEVQFF.

The chain carries TRBV7-9 and TRBJ2-1; perhaps D is TRBD1 or TRBD2 (5 bases each). The CDR3 has 13 residues. V was pared by 6 bases and J by 8 bases, with 14 bases between. Germline V gene sequence: CDR1 SEHNR, CDR2 FQNEAQ (reference sequence). CDR3 nucleotides: TGTGCCAGCAGAACCCCCTTGGGGGATGAGCAGTTCTTC. It translates to CASRTPLGDEQFF.

Of note for this clone: This sample includes further DNA sequences coding for the same CDR3. The J gene is TRBJ2-7, the V gene TRBV6-5; 8 bases map to TRBD2. This CDR3 has 13 amino acids. V was clipped by 6 bases and J by 3 bases; unmatched bases: 4. CDR1 is MNHEY and CDR2 is SVGAGI in the germline V gene. The CDR3 nucleotides read TGTGCCAGCAGACTAGCGGAGCTCTACGAGCAGTACTTC. It is translated as CASRLAELYEQYF.

The CDR3 DNA reads as TGTGCCAGCAGCTACAGAGCTCTGAACACTGAAGCTTTCTTT. This sequence encodes CASSYRALNTEAFF. The gene calls are TRBV6-5 and TRBJ1-1; D is ambiguous. The CDR3 runs to 14 residues. Per germline, CDR1 MNHEY and CDR2 SVGAGI. The V end was cut by 6 bases, the J end by 0 bases, with 11 bases between.

V is TRBV10-3 and J is TRBJ2-3; D ambiguous. Germline-derived CDR1 and CDR2 are ENHRY and SYGVKD. V lost 6 bases and J lost 0, with 10 bases in between. The CDR3 has 14 residues. CDR3 nucleotides: TGTGCCATCAGCCCCGTTGCTAGCACAGATACGCAGTATTTT. It encodes CAISPVASTDTQYF.

This clone showed up just once. This chain links TRBV3-1 (or the pseudogene TRBV3-2) with TRBJ2-2; 8 bases agree with TRBD2. Trimming removed 4 bases from V and 5 bases from J; junction bases left unmatched: 9. The CDR3 consists of 16 residues. Germline CDR1 reads LGHDT; CDR2 reads YNNKEL (reference sequence). CDR3: CASSPNGGAGTGELFF. As DNA, the CDR3 is TGTGCCAGCAGCCCTAACGGGGGGGCCGGTACCGGGGAGCTGTTTTTT.

This clone was recorded once. The chain has TRBV13 and TRBJ2-7, with D hard to call. The V end was cut by 5 bases, the J end by 5 bases, with 13 bases between. The CDR3 is made up of 13 amino acids. From germline, CDR1 is PRHDT and CDR2 FYEKMQ (reference sequence). The CDR3 DNA reads TGTGCCAGCAGCCGACGGCTGGTCGACGAGCAGTACTTC. This translates into CASSRRLVDEQYF.

This sequence joins TRBV5-4 and TRBJ2-6; D is possibly TRBD2 (5 bases). Trimming took off 2 bases at V and 0 bases at J, with 9 bases between the two ends. Germline assignment: CDR1 SGHNT and CDR2 YYREEE (reference sequence). CDR3 length: 16 amino acids. The CDR3 protein is CASSLGGLSGANVLTF. The CDR3 DNA is TGTGCCAGCAGCTTAGGAGGTCTCTCTGGGGCCAACGTCCTGACTTTC. Drawing the rest from reference TRBV5-4 and TRBJ2-6, the complete variable domain is ETGVTQSPTHLIKTRGQQVTLRCSSQSGHNTVSWYQQALGQGPQFIFQYYREEENGRGNFPPRFSGLQFPNYSSELNVNALELDDSALYLCASSLGGLSGANVLTFGAGSRLTVL.

This clone was detected once. The V gene is TRBV3-1 (or the pseudogene TRBV3-2), the J gene TRBJ2-1; the D gene is possibly TRBD2 (7 bases). Deletions cut 3 bases from V and 4 bases from J, with 13 bases between. CDR3 length equals 15 residues. CDR1 and CDR2 (germline): LGHDT, YNNKEL (reference sequence). CDR3 amino acids: CASSQGRGAYNEQFF. As DNA, the CDR3 is TGTGCCAGCAGCCAGGGGAGGGGGGCATACAATGAGCAGTTCTTC.

The chain carries TRBV5-6 and TRBJ2-7; 7 bases match TRBD2. The junction had 9 bases not matched to a gene; V was cut back by 0 bases and J by 3 bases. The CDR3 extends over 16 amino acids. Per germline, CDR1 SGHDT and CDR2 YYEEEE. CDR3: CASSLAGAGDRYEQYV. The CDR3 DNA sequence: TGTGCCAGCAGCTTGGCGGGCGCGGGGGACCGCTACGAGCAGTACGTC.

This chain links TRBV28 with TRBJ2-7; D is undetermined. Germline CDR1 and CDR2: MDHEN and SYDVKM. The CDR3 runs to 11 residues. V lost 5 bases and J 2 bases, leaving 4 bases between the germline ends. Here the CDR3 reads CASSHTYEQYF. The CDR3 DNA follows: TGTGCCAGCAGTCATACCTACGAGCAGTACTTC.

This rearrangement joins TRBV9 to TRBJ2-6; the D is unclear. The CDR3 is 15 residues long. In germline, CDR1 is SGDLS, CDR2 YYNGEE. Trimming cost V 0 bases and J 0 bases, with 4 bases left between them. The CDR3 coding sequence is TGTGCCAGCAGCGTAGGGAGCTCTGGGGCCAACGTCCTGACTTTC. It yields the protein CASSVGSSGANVLTF.